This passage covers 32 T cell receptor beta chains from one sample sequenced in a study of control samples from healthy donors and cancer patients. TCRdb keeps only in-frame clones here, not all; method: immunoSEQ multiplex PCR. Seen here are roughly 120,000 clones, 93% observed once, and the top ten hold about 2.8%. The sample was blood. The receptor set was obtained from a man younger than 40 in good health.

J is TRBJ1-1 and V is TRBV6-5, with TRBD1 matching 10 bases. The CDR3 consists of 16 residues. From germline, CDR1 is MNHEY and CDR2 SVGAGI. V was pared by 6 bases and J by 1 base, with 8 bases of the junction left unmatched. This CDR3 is CASRYGTGVTNTEAFF. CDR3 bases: TGTGCCAGCAGATACGGGACAGGGGTTACGAACACTGAAGCTTTCTTT.

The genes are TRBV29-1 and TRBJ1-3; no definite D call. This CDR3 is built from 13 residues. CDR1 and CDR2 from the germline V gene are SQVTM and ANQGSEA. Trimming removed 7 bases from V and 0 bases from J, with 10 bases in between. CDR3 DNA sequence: TGCAGCGCCGCTGACCGCTCTGGAAACACCATATATTTT. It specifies CSAADRSGNTIYF.

DNA of the CDR3: TGTGCCAGCTCACCAGGGTCAGGGTTTGGCTACACCTTC. It yields the protein CASSPGSGFGYTF. This rearrangement joins TRBV18 to TRBJ1-2; D perhaps matches TRBD1 (5 bases). This CDR3 region has 13 residues. V was trimmed by 2 bases and J by 7 bases, leaving 11 bases between them. Germline-derived CDR1 and CDR2 are KGHSH and LQKENI. The full variable domain, with the rest looked up from reference TRBV18 and TRBJ1-2, is NAGVMQNPRHLVRRRGQEARLRCSPMKGHSHVYWYRQLPEEGLKFMVYLQKENIIDESGMPKERFSAEFPKEGPSILRIQQVVRGDSAAYFCASSPGSGFGYTFGSGTRLTVV.

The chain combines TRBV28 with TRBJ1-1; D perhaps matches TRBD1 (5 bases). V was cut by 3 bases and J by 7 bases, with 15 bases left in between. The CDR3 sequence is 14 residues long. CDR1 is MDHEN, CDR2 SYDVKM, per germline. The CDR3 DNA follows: TGTGCCAGCAGTTTGGGAGGGGCGTTGATTGAAGCTTTCTTT. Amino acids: CASSLGGALIEAFF.

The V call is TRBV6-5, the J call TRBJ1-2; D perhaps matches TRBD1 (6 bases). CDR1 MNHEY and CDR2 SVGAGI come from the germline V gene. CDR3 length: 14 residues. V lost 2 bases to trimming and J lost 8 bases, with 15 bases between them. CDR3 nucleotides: TGTGCCAGCAGTTACACCACAGGGAGTGAGGGCTACACCTTC. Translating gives CASSYTTGSEGYTF.

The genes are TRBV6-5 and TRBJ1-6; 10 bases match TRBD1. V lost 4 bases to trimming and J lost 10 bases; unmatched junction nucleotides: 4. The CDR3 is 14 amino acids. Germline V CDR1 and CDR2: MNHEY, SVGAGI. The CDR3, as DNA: TGTGCCAGCAGTTCCCGGGACAGGGGATCACCCCTCCACTTT. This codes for CASSSRDRGSPLHF.

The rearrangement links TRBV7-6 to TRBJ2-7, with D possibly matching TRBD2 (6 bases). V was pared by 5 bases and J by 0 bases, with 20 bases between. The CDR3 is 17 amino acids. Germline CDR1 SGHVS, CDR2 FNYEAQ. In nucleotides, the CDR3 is TGTGCCAGCAGCCCTCGGGACTCCGAGGGGAGCTCCTACGAGCAGTACTTC. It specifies CASSPRDSEGSSYEQYF.

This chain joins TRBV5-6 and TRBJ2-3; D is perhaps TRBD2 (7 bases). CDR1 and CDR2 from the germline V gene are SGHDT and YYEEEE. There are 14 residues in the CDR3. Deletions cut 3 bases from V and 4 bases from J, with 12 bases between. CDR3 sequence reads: CASSSGGIADTQYF. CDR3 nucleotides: TGTGCCAGCAGCTCGGGGGGCATCGCAGATACGCAGTATTTT.

CDR3 loop: CASSQVTGGEQYV. The CDR3 DNA reads as TGTGCCAGCAGCCAAGTGACAGGTGGCGAGCAGTACGTC. The V and J genes are TRBV14 and TRBJ2-7, with a tentative D call TRBD1 (6 bases). Trimming removed 1 base from V and 6 bases from J, with 10 bases in between. The CDR3 covers 13 residues. The germline CDR1 and CDR2 sequences are SGHDN and FVKESK.

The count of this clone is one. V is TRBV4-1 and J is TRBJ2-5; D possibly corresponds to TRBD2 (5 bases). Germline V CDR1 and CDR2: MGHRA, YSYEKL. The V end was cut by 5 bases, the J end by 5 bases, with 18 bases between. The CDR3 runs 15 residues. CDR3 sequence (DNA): TGCGCCAGCAGCGACGGTGGAGGCCCTGAGGAGACCCAGTACTTC. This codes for CASSDGGGPEETQYF.

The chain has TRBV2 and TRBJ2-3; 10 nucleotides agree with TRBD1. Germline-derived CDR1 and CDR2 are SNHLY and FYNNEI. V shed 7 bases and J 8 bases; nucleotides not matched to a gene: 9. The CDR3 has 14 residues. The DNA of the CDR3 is TGTGCCAGCAATTTGGACAGGGGGAGTGCTACGCAGTATTTT. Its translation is CASNLDRGSATQYF.

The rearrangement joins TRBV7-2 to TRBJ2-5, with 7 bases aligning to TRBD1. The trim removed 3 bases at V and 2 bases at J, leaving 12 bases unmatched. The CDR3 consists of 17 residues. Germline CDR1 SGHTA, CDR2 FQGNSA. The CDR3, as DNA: TGTGCCAGCAGCTTCTATAGGGACAGCTCCTCACAAGAGACCCAGTACTTC. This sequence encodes CASSFYRDSSSQETQYF.

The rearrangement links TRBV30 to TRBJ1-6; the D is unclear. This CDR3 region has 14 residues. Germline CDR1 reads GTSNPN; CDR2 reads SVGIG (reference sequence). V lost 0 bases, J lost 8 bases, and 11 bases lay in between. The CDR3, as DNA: TGTGCCTGGAGTGTAGGCAGGCAGGATTCACCCCTCCACTTT. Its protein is CAWSVGRQDSPLHF. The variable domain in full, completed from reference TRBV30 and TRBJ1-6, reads SQTIHQWPATLVQPVGSPLSLECTVEGTSNPNLYWYRQAAGRGLQLLFYSVGIGQISSEVPQNLSASRPQDRQFILSSKKLLLSDSGFYLCAWSVGRQDSPLHFGNGTRLTVT.

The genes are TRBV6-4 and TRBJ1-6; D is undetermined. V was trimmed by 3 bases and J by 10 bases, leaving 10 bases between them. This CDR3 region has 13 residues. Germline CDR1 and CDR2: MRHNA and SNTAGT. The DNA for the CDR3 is TGTGCCAGCAGTGATGATAGTTCCTCACCCCTCCACTTT. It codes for CASSDDSSSPLHF.

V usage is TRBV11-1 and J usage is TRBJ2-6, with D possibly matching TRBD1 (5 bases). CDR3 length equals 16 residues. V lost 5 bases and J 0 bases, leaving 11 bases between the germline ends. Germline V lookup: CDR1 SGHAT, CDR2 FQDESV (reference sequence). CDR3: CASSPRQFSGANVLTF. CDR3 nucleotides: TGTGCCAGCAGCCCAAGACAGTTCTCTGGGGCCAACGTCCTGACTTTC.

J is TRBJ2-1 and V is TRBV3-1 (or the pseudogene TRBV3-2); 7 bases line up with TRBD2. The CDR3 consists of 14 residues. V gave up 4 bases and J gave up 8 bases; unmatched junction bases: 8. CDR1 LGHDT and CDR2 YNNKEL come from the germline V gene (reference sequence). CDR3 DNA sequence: TGTGCCAGCAGCCTAAGTCGTGGGGGGGATGAGCAGTTCTTC. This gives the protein CASSLSRGGDEQFF.

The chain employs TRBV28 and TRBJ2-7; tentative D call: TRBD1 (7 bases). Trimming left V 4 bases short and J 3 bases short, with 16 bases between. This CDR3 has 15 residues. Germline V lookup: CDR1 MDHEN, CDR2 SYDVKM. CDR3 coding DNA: TGTGCCAGCAGTTCACAAAACAGGGGAGGCTACGAGCAGTACTTC. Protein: CASSSQNRGGYEQYF.

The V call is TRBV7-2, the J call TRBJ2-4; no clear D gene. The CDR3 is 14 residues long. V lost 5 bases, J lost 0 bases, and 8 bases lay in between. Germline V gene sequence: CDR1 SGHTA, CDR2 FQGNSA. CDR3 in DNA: TGTGCCAGCAGCATTAGCCCAGCCAAAAACATTCAGTACTTC. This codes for CASSISPAKNIQYF.

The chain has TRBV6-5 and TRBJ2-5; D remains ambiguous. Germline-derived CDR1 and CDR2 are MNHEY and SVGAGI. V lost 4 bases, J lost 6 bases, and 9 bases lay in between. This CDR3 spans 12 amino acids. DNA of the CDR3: TGTGCCAGCAGTTGGGGTCTGCAGACCCAGTACTTC. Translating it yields CASSWGLQTQYF.

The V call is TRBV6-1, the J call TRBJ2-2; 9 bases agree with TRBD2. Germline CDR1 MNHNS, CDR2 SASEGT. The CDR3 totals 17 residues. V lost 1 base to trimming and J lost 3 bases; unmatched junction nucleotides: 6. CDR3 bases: TGTGCCAGCAGTGAAGGGGTAGCGGGGGCCTACACCGGGGAGCTGTTTTTT. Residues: CASSEGVAGAYTGELFF.

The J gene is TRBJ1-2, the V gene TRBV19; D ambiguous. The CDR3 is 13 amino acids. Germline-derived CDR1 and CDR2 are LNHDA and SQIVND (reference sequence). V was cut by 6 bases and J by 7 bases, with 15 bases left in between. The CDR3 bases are TGTGCCAGTAGCCCCCTCGGAGGGAGTGGCTACACCTTC. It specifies CASSPLGGSGYTF.

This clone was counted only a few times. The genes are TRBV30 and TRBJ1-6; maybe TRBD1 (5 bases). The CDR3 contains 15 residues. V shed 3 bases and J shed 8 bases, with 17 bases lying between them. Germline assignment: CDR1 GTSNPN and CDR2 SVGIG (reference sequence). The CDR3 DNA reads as TGTGCCTGGAGGGCAGGATGGCTGGGGGATTCACCCCTCCACTTT. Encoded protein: CAWRAGWLGDSPLHF. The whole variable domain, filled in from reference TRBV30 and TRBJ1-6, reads SQTIHQWPATLVQPVGSPLSLECTVEGTSNPNLYWYRQAAGRGLQLLFYSVGIGQISSEVPQNLSASRPQDRQFILSSKKLLLSDSGFYLCAWRAGWLGDSPLHFGNGTRLTVT.

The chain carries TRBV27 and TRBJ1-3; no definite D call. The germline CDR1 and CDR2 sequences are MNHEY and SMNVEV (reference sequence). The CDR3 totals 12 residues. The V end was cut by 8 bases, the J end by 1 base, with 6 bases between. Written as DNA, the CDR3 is TGTGCCAGCGTGGGGTCTGGAAACACCATATATTTT. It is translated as CASVGSGNTIYF.

DNA for the CDR3: TGTGCCTGGGGCCAGACAGGGTTATCAGATACGCAGTATTTT. Protein product: CAWGQTGLSDTQYF. The chain uses TRBV30 and TRBJ2-3, with 7 nucleotides matching TRBD1. The germline gives CDR1 GTSNPN, CDR2 SVGIG (reference sequence). The CDR3 length is 14 residues. V shed 5 bases, J shed 4 bases, and the junction held 9 bases outside the gene matches. The full variable domain, completed using reference TRBV30 and TRBJ2-3, is SQTIHQWPATLVQPVGSPLSLECTVEGTSNPNLYWYRQAAGRGLQLLFYSVGIGQISSEVPQNLSASRPQDRQFILSSKKLLLSDSGFYLCAWGQTGLSDTQYFGPGTRLTVL.

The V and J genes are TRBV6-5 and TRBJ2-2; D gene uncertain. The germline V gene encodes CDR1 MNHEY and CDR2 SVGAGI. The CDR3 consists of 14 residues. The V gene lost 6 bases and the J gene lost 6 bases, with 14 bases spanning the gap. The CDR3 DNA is TGTGCCAGCAGCCATCCATCAATCTCCGGGGAGCTGTTTTTT. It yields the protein CASSHPSISGELFF.

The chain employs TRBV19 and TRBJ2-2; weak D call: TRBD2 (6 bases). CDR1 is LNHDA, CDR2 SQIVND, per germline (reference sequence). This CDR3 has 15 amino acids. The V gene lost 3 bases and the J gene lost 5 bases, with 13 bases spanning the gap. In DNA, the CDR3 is TGTGCCAGTAGTATCGGTCGGGGGAGGACCGGGGAGCTGTTTTTT. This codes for CASSIGRGRTGELFF.

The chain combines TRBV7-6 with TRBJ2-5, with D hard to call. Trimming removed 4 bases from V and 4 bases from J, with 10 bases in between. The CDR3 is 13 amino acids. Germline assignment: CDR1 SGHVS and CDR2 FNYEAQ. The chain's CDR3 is CASSSIPGETQYF. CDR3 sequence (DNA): TGTGCCAGCAGCTCTATCCCAGGAGAGACCCAGTACTTC.

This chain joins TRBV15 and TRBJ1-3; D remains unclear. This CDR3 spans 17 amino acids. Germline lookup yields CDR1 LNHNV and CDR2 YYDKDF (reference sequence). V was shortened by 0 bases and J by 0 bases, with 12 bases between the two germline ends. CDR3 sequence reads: CATSRDLPVDSGNTIYF. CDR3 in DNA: TGTGCCACCAGCAGAGATCTCCCAGTAGACTCTGGAAACACCATATATTTT.

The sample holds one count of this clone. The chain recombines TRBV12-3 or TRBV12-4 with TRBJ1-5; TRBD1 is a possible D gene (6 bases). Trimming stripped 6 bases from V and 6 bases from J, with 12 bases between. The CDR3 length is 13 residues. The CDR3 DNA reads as TGTGCCAGCAGGGCAGGGGCTATTCAGCCCCAGCATTTT. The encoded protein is CASRAGAIQPQHF.

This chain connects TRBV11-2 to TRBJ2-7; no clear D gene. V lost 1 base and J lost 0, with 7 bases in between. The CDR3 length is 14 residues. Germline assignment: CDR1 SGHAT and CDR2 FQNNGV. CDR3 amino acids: CASSLGDSSYEQYF. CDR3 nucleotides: TGTGCCAGCAGCTTAGGCGATAGCTCCTACGAGCAGTACTTC.

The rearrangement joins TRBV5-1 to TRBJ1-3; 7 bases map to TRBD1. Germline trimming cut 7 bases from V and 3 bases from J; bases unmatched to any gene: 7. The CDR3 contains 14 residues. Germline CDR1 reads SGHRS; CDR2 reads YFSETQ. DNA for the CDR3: TGCGCCAGCCGACAGGGATCAGGTGGAAACACCATATATTTT. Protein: CASRQGSGGNTIYF.

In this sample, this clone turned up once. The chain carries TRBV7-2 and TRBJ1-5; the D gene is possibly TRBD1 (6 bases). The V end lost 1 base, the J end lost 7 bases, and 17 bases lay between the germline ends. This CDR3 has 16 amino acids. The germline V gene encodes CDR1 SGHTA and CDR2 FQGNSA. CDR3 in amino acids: CASSLVGQPFGQPQHF. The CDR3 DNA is TGTGCCAGCAGCTTAGTGGGACAACCATTCGGACAGCCCCAGCATTTT.